This entry describes one TCR beta chain. This record belongs to a study of blood T cell repertoires in COVID-19. About the research overall: Donors in the United States, Italy and Spain gave samples during acute or convalescent COVID-19.

V trimming: 2 bases; J trimming: 6 bases; junction bases outside the gene matches: 7. The germline CDR1 and CDR2 sequences are GTSNPN and SVGIG (reference sequence). CDR3 length: 13 residues. TCRdb keeps only in-frame clones here, not all; method: immunoSEQ multiplex PCR. In the table there are 350,000 or so clones, 85% to 90% of which are singletons. The V gene is TRBV30, the J gene TRBJ2-7; 7 positions match TRBD1. The clonotype comes from a woman in her twenties or thirties who had been exposed to COVID-19. Sequenced material: PBMCs or T cells enriched from blood (not recorded which). The CDR3 protein is CAWSTGEGLEQYF. As DNA, the CDR3 is TGTGCCTGGAGTACAGGGGAAGGACTCGAGCAGTACTTC.